The following is a T cell receptor beta chain sequence with its context. Authors' methods: Reference gene primer amplification gave nucleated cell count estimates. The repertoire was sequenced with immunoSEQ multiplex PCR; TCRdb's copy has only in-frame clones and lacks some. Clone size and the V and J calls come from that table; the DNA yielded D and trimming. The sample gives about 36,000 clones, 78% of which show up once; about 33% is in the top ten. The record originates from a study of blood T cell repertoires in COVID-19. About the research overall: Samples representing acute and convalescent COVID-19 were sourced from the United States, Italy and Spain. From T cells, B-cell-depleted T cells, or PBMCs came the material, which was cDNA or gDNA.

The V end lost 1 base, the J end lost 5 bases, and 22 bases lay between the germline ends. Germline CDR1 and CDR2: KGHDR and SFDVKD. CDR3 length: 19 amino acids. The chain is built from TRBV24-1 and TRBJ2-2, with a tentative D call TRBD1 (5 bases). Sequencing was done on a sample of peripheral blood. The sequence derives from a man aged 60 to 69 with acute or convalescent COVID-19. CDR3 sequence reads: CATSDFRVRQGIGTGELFF. CDR3 bases: TGTGCCACCAGTGATTTTCGTGTCCGGCAGGGTATTGGAACCGGGGAGCTGTTTTTT.